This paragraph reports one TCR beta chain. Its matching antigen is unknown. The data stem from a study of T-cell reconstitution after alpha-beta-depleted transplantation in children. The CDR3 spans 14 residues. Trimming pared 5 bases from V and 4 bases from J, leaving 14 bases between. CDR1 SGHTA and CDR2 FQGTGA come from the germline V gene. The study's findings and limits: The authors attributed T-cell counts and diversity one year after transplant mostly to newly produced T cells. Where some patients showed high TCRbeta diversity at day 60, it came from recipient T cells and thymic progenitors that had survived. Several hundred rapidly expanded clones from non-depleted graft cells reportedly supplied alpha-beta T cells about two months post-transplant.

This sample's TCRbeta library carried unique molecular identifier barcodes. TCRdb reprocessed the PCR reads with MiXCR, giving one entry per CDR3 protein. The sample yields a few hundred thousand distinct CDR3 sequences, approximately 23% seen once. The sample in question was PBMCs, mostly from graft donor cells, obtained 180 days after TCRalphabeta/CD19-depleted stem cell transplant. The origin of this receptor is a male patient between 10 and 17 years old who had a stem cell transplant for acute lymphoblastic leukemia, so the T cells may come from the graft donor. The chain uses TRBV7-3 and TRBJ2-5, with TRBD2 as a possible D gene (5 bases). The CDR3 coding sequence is TGTGCCAGCAGCCGAACTAGGTTAGGAGAGACCCAGTACTTC. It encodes CASSRTRLGETQYF.